This TCR beta chain came from a study of cytomegalovirus exposure and HLA in healthy donors (dated by TCRdb to the late 2010s). About the study as a whole: According to an earlier analysis of around 600 of the donors, about 179 million T cells yielded roughly 110 million unique TCR beta sequences and around 280 Gb of sequence data. An early release that covered more than 550 HLA-typed donors contained around 300 gigabases of sequencing data and 75 million to 100 million unique TCR sequences. Of the 350 to 450 genotyped donors, approximately 80% fell in the genetic ancestry cluster associated with self-reported Caucasian donors. The study was designed to test whether signatures of past pathogen exposure could be identified by cataloging public T cell receptors. The T cell repertoires of 550 to 850 subjects were profiled by immunosequencing and related to cytomegalovirus serostatus. In addition to the first cohort of roughly 700 subjects, a separate validation cohort of 120 different subjects was used. High-throughput TCR immunosequencing, statistical association of individual TCRs with disease status, and machine learning were combined to predict cytomegalovirus infection status. A later analysis re-analyzed previously published TCR beta repertoires from roughly 600 donors and added high-resolution HLA genotyping to study TCR occurrence patterns. Rather than drawing on any new phenotypic data, the later analysis identified candidate immune exposures from TCR beta sequences and the way those sequences occurred across donors. An earlier analysis of around 580 of the donors used high-throughput TCR beta sequencing to judge whether each TCR beta V gene segment behaved as functional or pseudogenic. Donor age, sex, ethnicity and CMV serostatus were compiled together with the repertoire data. A later genetic analysis used genome-wide SNP genotypes for about three fifths of the 666 donors, treating that subset as a discovery cohort. Every repertoire in the discovery cohort had been generated on one and the same sequencing platform. Class I and class II HLA loci were covered by the typing at four-digit resolution. Typing coverage differed by locus: A, B, C, DRB1 and DQB1 were typed in roughly 620-630 donors, DQA1 in about 500, DPA1 in around 610, and DPB1 in approximately 450. About 5 DR-DQ haplotypes were handled as single units for association and clustering, since linkage in the cohort was strong. Across under 500 genotyped donors of the cohort, an average of roughly 230,000 unique TCR beta nucleotide sequences per donor were sequenced, and approximately 17% of those sequences were non-productive.

V and J are trimmed by 4 bases and 6 bases, and the gene matches miss 10 bases of the junction. From a lookup of the germline V gene, CDR1 and CDR2 are SGHRS and YFSETQ. Measured from the cysteine to the phenylalanine, the CDR3 is 17 residues long. The DNA shown is the 51-base CDR3, in frame from base 1. In regard to this clone: Its antigen specificity is not known. There are no base qualities to consult, and no much larger clone falls within one base.

The cohort comprised several hundred healthy bone marrow donors. Cohort members were all nominally healthy when sampled, although unrecorded immune exposures were likely present. The donor tested CMV seropositive, placing the donor among the approximately 290 seropositive members of the cohort. Every donor gave a peripheral blood sample, and the peripheral blood mononuclear cells from that sample were used for TCR beta sequencing. Genomic DNA was extracted from the blood cell samples with the Qiagen DNeasy Blood Extraction Kit. The library was built by means of the immunoSEQ multiplex PCR assay. For the multiplex PCR, a mixture combining 60 forward primers for TCR Vbeta segments and 13 reverse primers for TCR Jbeta segments was used. A multiplex PCR assay on genomic DNA amplified the CDR3 region of rearranged TCR beta genes. The Illumina HiSeq System was used to sequence the amplified TCR beta libraries as 87-base-pair reads. Per the original workflow: A later analysis tallied about 77 million unique TCR beta chains across the 640 or so repertoires, and about 10 million of those chains were shared by two or more donors. Raw reads were error-corrected and collapsed into unique sequences with a nearest-neighbor algorithm that merged closely related sequences to remove PCR and sequencing errors. Alignment of CDR3 sequences to IMGT reference sequences was used to assign V, D and J gene segments. For a sequence to be retained, a match of at least six nucleotides to both a V gene segment and a J gene segment was required. Rearrangements were called productive when the CDR3 lacked stop codons and stayed in frame with V and J; all others were non-productive. Following IMGT convention, CDR3 was defined as the stretch from the second conserved V-encoded cysteine to the conserved J-encoded phenylalanine. The earlier analysis of about 560 of the donors excluded any sequence lacking an unambiguous match to a single V gene segment. An earlier analysis of several hundred of the donors called V segments functional above 56.7% productive rearrangements and segregating when the between-donor standard deviation exceeded 5%. A statistical classification framework was built for diagnosing cytomegalovirus status from the catalog of TCR beta chain sequences. V and J gene assignment, in a later analysis, came from comparing TCR nucleotide sequences with IMGT/GENE-DB human TR gene sequences. A later analysis assigned CDR3 sequences and most-parsimonious VDJ recombination scenarios with the TCRdist pipeline. In a later analysis, each TCR beta chain was defined by its CDR3 amino acid sequence together with its V-gene family, and reads without a unique V-gene family were excluded. As a way to deal with suspected cross-contamination and a sequencing artifact, a later analysis dropped nearly 600 nucleotide sequences that were highly shared and had low generation probability. A later analysis calculated a clonal expansion index for each public chain from normalized within-repertoire ranks of inferred template counts. In a later analysis, generation probabilities were computed with a VDJ recombination model fitted to out-of-frame rearrangements, and the resulting probabilities were checked against IGoR. In a later analysis, hypergeometric tests were used to score TCR-TCR, TCR-HLA and TCR-CMV co-occurrence, with a repertoire-size bias correction applied to TCR pairs. In a later analysis, false discovery rates were estimated by permuting HLA or CMV assignments 20 times. In a later analysis, co-occurring TCRs were grouped with DBSCAN, and TCRdist sequence similarity was added when clustering was performed within HLA-allele-positive subsets. For co-occurrence clustering, repertoires with fewer than 30,000 or more than 120,000 public chains were excluded, along with roughly five repertoires with anomalous nucleotide sharing. TCRdb re-hosts the immuneACCESS table, in-frame sequences only. Its copies lack some clones; in the studies checked, an unresolved V gene accounts for under half of them, and the cause for the rest is not known. Clone size and V and J calls were adopted from that table, with D and trimming inferred from the DNA. In all, the sample holds around 130,000 clones, and about 74% of those were seen once. The ten largest clones take up 6% to 8% of the sample.

The paper as a whole reports these results and caveats: According to a later analysis, most CMV-associated TCR beta chains appeared to be HLA-restricted, and the HLA associations seemed to be driven largely by CMV exposure. Compared with equally common non-associated chains, HLA-associated TCR beta chains in a later analysis were more clonally expanded and had lower generation probabilities. A later analysis found that TCR association rates varied across HLA loci, with DRB1 alleles showing the most associated TCRs and HLA-C alleles the fewest. CMV serostatus was the only immune exposure information available for the cohort. This cohort had only TCR beta chains sequenced, and the lack of alpha or paired-chain data limited which features could be detected. A further reported finding was that TCR beta sequences accurately predicted the HLA-A and HLA-B alleles for most subjects in the first cohort. In the study, 164 TCR beta chains were listed as associated with cytomegalovirus. Compared with the approximately 720-donor mean, donors in an Asian-associated ancestry cluster had fewer N-insertions in productive TCRs, according to a later genetic analysis. In vitro tests confirmed that a few of the cytomegalovirus-associated TCR beta chains recognize cytomegalovirus antigens. When HLA alleles, especially DR and DQ, strongly co-occurred, attributing TCR associations to individual alleles was difficult. The authors suggested that the approach could potentially be generalized to other disease states and immunological phenotypes. Sequencing depth was assumed to be roughly uniform across donors in the presence/absence analyses, though that assumption may not hold. Because some donors lacked HLA typing at each locus, the association tests relied only on the typed subset. Correlated functional status among segregating V segments might be attributable to linkage disequilibrium, but an unknown experimental factor could not be ruled out. The 87-base-pair reads could not distinguish some IMGT-functional V segments, including TRBV6-2 and TRBV6-3, so those segments were excluded. At a false discovery rate of 0.05, a later analysis linked 16,000 or so TCR beta sequences to specific HLA alleles. A cluster of highly shared sequence variants was judged likely to be a technical artifact of the sequencing pipeline. In both the original and validation cohorts, the classifier was reported to diagnose cytomegalovirus status with high specificity and sensitivity. Most TCR sequences were observed very rarely across donors, whereas some public TCRs were present in many individuals. In an earlier analysis of 587 of the donors, most TCR beta V segments appeared in productive rearrangements about 90% or about 30% of the time, broadly matching IMGT annotations. Several of the top co-occurrence clusters appeared to be linked to parvovirus B19, influenza, CMV and Epstein-Barr virus, according to a later analysis. Because counts were too low, fewer than 20 rarely observed V segments, including chromosome 9 orphons, were excluded from the earlier analysis of several hundred of the donors. A later genetic analysis associated a missense DCLRE1C variant with V-gene and J-gene trimming of TCR beta chains, and an independent cohort replicated the association.

Input material: PBMCs. The sequence is built from TRBV5-1 and TRBJ2-1; 13 middle bases align to TRBD2. This TCR was sampled from a man aged 40-49 years in good health and CMV-seropositive. The sequence in DNA is TGCGCCAGCAGCCGTAGGACTAGCGGGGGTATGTTCAATGAGCAGTTCTTC. This encodes CASSRRTSGGMFNEQFF.